The T cell receptor beta chain under discussion was sequenced for a study of PD-1 blockade in classical Hodgkin lymphoma (dated by TCRdb to 2018 to 2020). Regarding the research as a whole: Nivolumab dosing was 3 mg/kg intravenously every 2 weeks, continuing until either disease progression or unacceptable toxicity. To define a peripheral blood immune signature of response to PD-1 blockade in classical Hodgkin lymphoma, the study combined TCR beta sequencing with CyTOF. The study at large found these results: Lower diversity was seen in patients whose nivolumab began less than 1 year after ASCT, and these patients were left out of later analyses so that immune reconstitution would not confound the results. Newly diagnosed patients were reported to have lower baseline TCR diversity than healthy donors, and relapsed/refractory patients were reported to have lower baseline TCR diversity still. The study was limited to a single clinical trial cohort, and causes of repertoire differences, possibly disease activity or prior therapy, remained undefined. CD4+ but not CD8+ TCR diversity rose significantly by C4D1 (p=0.0027 vs p=0.16), most apparent in complete responders (p=0.02). Among trial patients, those achieving complete response had baseline diversity similar to that of newly diagnosed patients, while diversity was significantly lower in partial responders and progressors.

Genomic DNA was isolated using the Qiagen DNeasy kit from unsorted PBMCs as well as from negatively selected CD4+ and CD8+ fractions. Using primers that anneal to V and J segments, immunoSEQ multiplex PCR amplified the TCR beta CDR3 regions. A synthetic immune receptor repertoire was used to minimize amplification bias, and remaining bias was computationally removed after sequencing. The source study handled its data this way. Repertoire diversity was quantified as the Shannon entropy index using custom Python scripts. Unsorted, CD4+ and CD8+ repertoires were analyzed separately, except for combined analyses in which CD4+ and CD8+ sequences were merged in silico. A clone counted as expanded when the clone's frequency after treatment rose at least 2-fold relative to C1D1, and clones undetected at baseline were given a pseudocount of 0.5. Singleton clones were defined as clones with 0 or 1 copy at C1D1, and non-singleton clones were defined as clones with 2 or more copies. Clones expanded in unsorted samples were assigned a CD4+, CD8+ or unknown annotation through matching of protein sequences in sorted samples from the same patient. Wilcoxon tests on paired samples were used to test diversity changes from C1D1 to C4D1. TCRdb stores this immuneACCESS table with in-frame sequences only. Part of the clones is absent; in the studies checked, under half of the shortfall reflects unresolved V genes, and no reason is known for the rest. V and J calls plus clone size are reproduced from that table; the DNA served to infer D and trimming. The sample records fewer than 20,000 clones, around 72% of which are singletons. Together, the top ten hold 1.5% to 2% of the sample.

Explained via the paper, the time point label denotes: cycle 4 day 1 (C4D1), after less than 7 weeks of nivolumab. All trial patients had relapsed after autologous stem cell transplantation, with cohorts A, B and C differing in prior brentuximab vedotin exposure. A Miltenyi CD4+ T cell isolation kit was used for magnetic negative selection to purify CD4+ T cells from thawed PBMCs. A total of under 70 patients with relapsed/refractory classical Hodgkin lymphoma made up the trial cohort, and each patient's best overall response was complete response, partial response or progressive disease. Trial patients were treated with single-agent nivolumab in the multi-cohort phase II CheckMate 205 trial. An independent review committee assessed best overall response using the 2007 International Working Group response criteria. Trial PBMCs were obtained immediately prior to nivolumab initiation (C1D1) and on therapy at cycle 2 day 1 and cycle 4 day 1. After peripheral blood was drawn into 8 mL Vacutainer Cell Preparation Tubes, PBMCs were isolated by centrifugation and then cryopreserved. Purified CD4+ and CD8+ fractions were prepared only for cases in which an additional PBMC sample was available. Magnetically labelled cells were removed on LS columns in a quadroMACS separator, and the flow-through was collected as the purified fraction.

The germline V gene yields SGHVS for CDR1 and FQNEAQ for CDR2. The V end loses 2 bases and the J end loses 2 bases, and a stretch of 7 bases separates them. From the cysteine through the phenylalanine, the CDR3 covers 13 amino acids. Only the CDR3 part of the read is kept: 39 bases, read in frame from the first base. On this clone itself: The clone's antigen remains unknown. Base qualities are not provided; no much larger clone lies one nucleotide away.

This clonotype was sampled from a human donor with classical Hodgkin lymphoma. This receptor chain uses TRBV7-8 and TRBJ2-7; the D gene cannot be named for sure. Sequenced material: CD4+ T cells from blood, taken before the fourth cycle of nivolumab. The DNA sequence is TGTGCCAGCAGCTTACTAGGGACCTACGAGCAGTACTTC. Translation gives CASSLLGTYEQYF.